This T cell receptor (beta chain) was obtained from a study of blood T cell repertoires in COVID-19. This table comes from immunoSEQ multiplex PCR, and its TCRdb copy is limited to in-frame clones, with some not included. The table lists roughly 260,000 clones, 87% of them singletons. This clone is a singleton in its sample. Looked up from germline, CDR1 is ENHRY and CDR2 is SYGVKD. V gave up 2 bases and J gave up 7 bases, with 9 bases separating them. CDR3 length: 13 amino acids. The source material was PBMCs or T cells enriched from blood (not recorded which). The receptor was derived from a woman between 25 and 40 years old with acute COVID-19. The V call is TRBV10-3, the J call TRBJ2-1, with D hard to call. As DNA, the CDR3 is TGTGCCATCAGTGAGCGTACAGTGAATGAGCAGTTCTTC. Amino acids: CAISERTVNEQFF.